This is a list of T cell receptor beta chains from one sample in a study of shared clonotypes between healthy human individuals. Generated by immunoSEQ multiplex PCR, the TCRdb table keeps only in-frame clones and is missing some. The sample lists about 610,000 clones, roughly 96% occurring once. The sample consisted of naive CD8+ T cells sorted from blood. Receptor source: a woman in her twenties or thirties in good health. The CDR3 runs from the conserved cysteine through the conserved F or W. D genes are given only for firm matches. Clone size is not always given. Where it is, it says once, few, many or a class for expanded clones.

V	size	J	D	DNA	CDR3
TRBV10-2	.	TRBJ2-2	.	TGCGCCAGCAGTGGACAGGCGAACACCGGGGAGCTGTTTTTT	CASSGQANTGELFF
TRBV7-3	.	TRBJ2-2	.	TGTGCCAGCAGCTTAGGTGACGGACAAGACACCGGGGAGCTGTTTTTT	CASSLGDGQDTGELFF
TRBV7-9	.	TRBJ2-2	.	TGTGCCAGCAGCCCCGGACAGTTCGGCGGGGAGCTGTTTTTT	CASSPGQFGGELFF
TRBV15	.	TRBJ1-5	.	TGTGCCACCAGCAGTGGTGGACCCCAGCATTTT	CATSSGGPQHF
TRBV2	.	TRBJ2-7	TRBD2	TGTGCCAGCAGAGCACCGGGACTAGCGAATTACGAGCAGTACTTC	CASRAPGLANYEQYF
TRBV5-4	.	TRBJ2-7	TRBD2	TGTGCCAGCAGCTTGGGTGGGACTAGCGGGAGGCCGGGCTACGAGCAGTACTTC	CASSLGGTSGRPGYEQYF
TRBV25-1	.	TRBJ1-3	TRBD1	TGTGCCAGCGCGAAACCAGGGGGTTCTGGAAACACCATATATTTT	CASAKPGGSGNTIYF
TRBV9	.	TRBJ2-7	TRBD2	TGTGCCAGCAGCGTAGCAAGCGGGAGTTACGAGCAGTACTTC	CASSVASGSYEQYF
TRBV5-1	.	TRBJ2-2	.	TGCGCCAGCAGCTTGGATACCTCGGGGCACCCTGCCACCGGGGAGCTGTTTTTT	CASSLDTSGHPATGELFF
TRBV6-1	.	TRBJ1-5	.	TGTGCCAGCTTCAGTCGGTTTAGCAATCAGCCCCAGCATTTT	CASFSRFSNQPQHF
TRBV27	.	TRBJ1-1	.	TGTGCCAGCAGGACAGAGACCCTGGGGCCTGAAGCTTTCTTT	CASRTETLGPEAFF
TRBV10-3	.	TRBJ2-5	.	TGTGCCATCAGTGAAACCGGGACCGGGGGAGAAGAGACCCAGTACTTC	CAISETGTGGEETQYF
TRBV19	.	TRBJ2-3	.	TGTGCCAGTAGTACCTCTGGGGATAGCACAGATACGCAGTATTTT	CASSTSGDSTDTQYF
TRBV4-1	.	TRBJ1-5	TRBD1	TGCGCCAGCAGCCAAGACCGTTTCAGGGGGGGGAATCAGCCCCAGCATTTT	CASSQDRFRGGNQPQHF
TRBV9	once	TRBJ2-7	.	TGTGCCAGCAGCGTAGATAGGTACGGAGCGGGTTCCTACGAGCAGTACTTC	CASSVDRYGAGSYEQYF
TRBV19	.	TRBJ1-1	TRBD1	TGTGCCAGTAGTATAGGTCGGACAGGGTGGACTGAAGCTTTCTTT	CASSIGRTGWTEAFF
TRBV2	once	TRBJ2-1	.	TGTGCCAGCGAAGGTAGCACTGAGCAGTTCTTC	CASEGSTEQFF
TRBV2	.	TRBJ2-2	.	TGTGCCAGCAGCAAAGAAAATCCGGGAACCCTGAACACCGGGGAGCTGTTTTTT	CASSKENPGTLNTGELFF
TRBV10-1	.	TRBJ2-1	TRBD1	TGCGCCAGCCAAGGACAGGGGGACAATGAGCAGTTCTTC	CASQGQGDNEQFF
TRBV4-1	.	TRBJ1-5	.	TGCGCCAGCAGCCAAGATGGGGGGAAATATCAGCCCCAGCATTTT	CASSQDGGKYQPQHF
TRBV4-1	.	TRBJ1-5	.	TGCGCCAGCAGCCAAGAAACTGGGGGGGCGAATCAGCCCCAGCATTTT	CASSQETGGANQPQHF
TRBV27	.	TRBJ2-7	.	TGTGCCAGCAGTCCGGACCCTCCATCCTACGAGCAGTACTTC	CASSPDPPSYEQYF
TRBV6-1	.	TRBJ2-2	TRBD2	TGTGCCAGCAGTGATTTCCCGGGAGGGCCGTTAACCGGGGAGCTGTTTTTT	CASSDFPGGPLTGELFF
TRBV5-4	.	TRBJ2-1	.	TGTGCCAGCACCGAGCAATGGAGCGGTGACAATGAGCAGTTCTTC	CASTEQWSGDNEQFF
TRBV9	.	TRBJ2-1	TRBD2	TGTGCCAGCAGCCCCAGTGGGCTAGCGGGAGGGGATGAGCAGTTCTTC	CASSPSGLAGGDEQFF
TRBV7-9	.	TRBJ2-2	.	TGTGCCAGCAGCTTAGACTACACCGGGGAGCTGTTTTTT	CASSLDYTGELFF
TRBV19	.	TRBJ2-7	.	TGTGCCAGTAGTATGGCAGGTTCCTACGAGCAGTACTTC	CASSMAGSYEQYF
TRBV6-5	.	TRBJ1-1	TRBD1	TGTGCCAGCAGTATGTCCGGGACAGGGGGCTTTGAAGCTTTCTTT	CASSMSGTGGFEAFF
TRBV7-9	.	TRBJ1-2	.	TGTGCCAGCAGGGGGGGCACGGACTATGGCTACACCTTC	CASRGGTDYGYTF
TRBV28	once	TRBJ1-1	TRBD1	TGTGCCAGCAGCCCGGACAGGGGGGGCACTGAAGCTTTCTTT	CASSPDRGGTEAFF
TRBV9	.	TRBJ2-1	TRBD2	TGTGCCAGCAGCGTAGGACTAGCGGGAGACGATGAGCAGTTCTTC	CASSVGLAGDDEQFF